What follows describes a single T cell receptor beta chain. There are 15 residues in the CDR3. CDR1 is SNHLY, CDR2 FYNNEI, per germline. The V gene end was trimmed by 5 bases and the J gene end by 5 bases; junction bases not matched to a gene: 6. The sample originates from a study of blood T cell repertoires in COVID-19. Study at large: COVID-19 samples collected from the United States, Italy and Spain covered acute and convalescent phases. Sources were T cells, B-cell-depleted T cells, or PBMCs; the material itself was cDNA or gDNA.

Produced via immunoSEQ multiplex PCR; TCRdb's table is partial and in-frame only. This table has around 94,000 clones, about 88% appearing once. The clonotype comes from a man aged 50 to 59 with active or convalescent COVID-19. Material for sequencing was peripheral blood. The chain carries TRBV2 and TRBJ2-2, with TRBD1 matching 9 bases. The CDR3 sequence is CASSQGGQGTGELFF. In DNA, the CDR3 is TGTGCCAGCAGTCAAGGGGGACAGGGAACCGGGGAGCTGTTTTTT.